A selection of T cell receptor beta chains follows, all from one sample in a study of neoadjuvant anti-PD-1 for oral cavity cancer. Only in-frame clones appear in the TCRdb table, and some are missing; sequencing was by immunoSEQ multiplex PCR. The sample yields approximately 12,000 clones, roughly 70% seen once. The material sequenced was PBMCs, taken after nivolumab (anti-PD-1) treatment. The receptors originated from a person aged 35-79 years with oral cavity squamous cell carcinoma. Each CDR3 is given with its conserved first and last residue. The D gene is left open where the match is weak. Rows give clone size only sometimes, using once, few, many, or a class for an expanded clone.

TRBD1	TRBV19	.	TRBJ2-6	TGTGCCAGTACCGCGGACAGGGCTGGGGCCAACGTCCTGACTTTC	CASTADRAGANVLTF
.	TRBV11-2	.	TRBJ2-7	TGTGCCAGCAGCACCTACCCACAGGACTACGAGCAGTACTTC	CASSTYPQDYEQYF
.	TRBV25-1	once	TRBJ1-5	TGTGCCAGCAGCACTCCCCAGCCCCAGCATTTT	CASSTPQPQHF
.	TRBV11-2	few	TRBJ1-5	TGTGCCAGCAGCTTATCAGCGGCGAATCAGCCCCAGCATTTT	CASSLSAANQPQHF
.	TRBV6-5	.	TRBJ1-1	TGTGCCAGCAGTGGGTTAGAAGCTTTCTTT	CASSGLEAFF
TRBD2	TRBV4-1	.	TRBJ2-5	TGCGCCAGCAGCCAAGAAGAGCGGGAGGGCCGGGAGACCCAGTACTTC	CASSQEEREGRETQYF
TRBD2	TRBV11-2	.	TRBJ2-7	TGTGCCAGCAGCTTCGGGAGGACCTACGAGCAGTACTTC	CASSFGRTYEQYF
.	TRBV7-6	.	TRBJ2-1	TGTGCCAGCAGCTTAGACAACTTGAGCTCCTACAATGAGCAGTTCTTC	CASSLDNLSSYNEQFF
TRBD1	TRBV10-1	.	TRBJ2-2	TGCGCCAGCAGAGGACAGGGGGCCGGGGAGCTGTTTTTT	CASRGQGAGELFF
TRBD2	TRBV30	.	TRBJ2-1	TGTGCCTGGAGTCCGCGGACTAGCGGAGGCAATGAGCAGTTCTTC	CAWSPRTSGGNEQFF
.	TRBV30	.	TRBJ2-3	TGTGCCTGGGGGCGGGGTTCTAGCACAGATACGCAGTATTTT	CAWGRGSSTDTQYF
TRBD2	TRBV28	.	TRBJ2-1	TGTGCCACCCAGGGTCTAACAACTAGCGGGAGCAATGAGCAGTTCTTC	CATQGLTTSGSNEQFF
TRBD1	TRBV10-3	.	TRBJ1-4	TGTGCCATCAGTGAGGAGCCGGGACAGGCAACTAATGAAAAACTGTTTTTT	CAISEEPGQATNEKLFF
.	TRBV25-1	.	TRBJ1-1	TGTGCCAGCAGGGTTTCCGGACGGAATGAAGCTTTCTTT	CASRVSGRNEAFF
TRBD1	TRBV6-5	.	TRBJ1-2	TGTGCCAGCAGTCGACAGGGTTTGCATGGCTACACCTTC	CASSRQGLHGYTF